This TCR delta chain originates from a study of gamma-delta chains in newborns, infants, children. As for the study in general: Microbial exposure reportedly drives polyclonal innate γδ T cell expansion after birth.

This CDR3 has 22 amino acids. Germline CDR1 is GEAIGNYY and CDR2 is EKD. TCRdb applied CATT to the reads for clone calling. Among about 9,200 delta-chain clones, more than 20% were seen once, and the ten largest hold under 5%. To note about this clone: A much larger clone lies one base from this, so it may be a read error.

The chain recombines TRDV2 with TRDJ1, with 9 bases matching TRDD2. This TCR was recovered from a child who was a newborn, infant or young child, either healthy, febrile or measles-vaccinated (not recorded which). Specimen: blood. CDR3 protein: CACDPLPTGAGLGKGRTDKFIF. Here the CDR3 DNA reads TGTGCCTGTGACCCCCTTCCTACTGGGGCAGGACTGGGGAAGGGGCGGACCGATAAATTCATCTTT.